This paragraph reports one T cell receptor (beta chain). This clone occurred a few times. The specificity of this receptor is unknown. One base away lies a much larger clone, so this may be a sequencing read error. The conserved phenylalanine or tryptophan is not found at the CDR3 terminus, so this likely reflects a read error. Using the deep immunoSEQ assay, multiplex PCR amplified TCR CDR3 regions from genomic DNA. For each cell subset, the extracted genomic DNA was distributed evenly across all wells of several immunoSEQ 96-well plates, and each plate served as one replicate. For unsorted PBMC, roughly 330 ng genomic DNA, equal to approximately 30,000 T cell genomes, was loaded into each replicate PCR. Genomic DNA from unsorted PBMC was sequenced over ten immunoSEQ deep assay plates. Purified libraries were quantified with a Qubit 3.0 fluorometer, sized on a Bioanalyzer 2100, and re-quantified with the KAPA Library Quantification kit. Every immunoSEQ 96-well plate was sequenced on a dedicated single-read 150-cycle Illumina NextSeq 550 flow cell. Processing in the source paper ran as follows. Because the immunoSEQ output held only junctional sequences and lacked quality scores, the filtering could not match the filtering applied to full-length reads. Sequences were annotated with PyIR, a Python wrapper for IgBLAST v1.9, using IMGT germline references to assign V/J genes and CDR3. Reads with weak V/J assignments (E-value above 1e-6), missing CDR3, stop codons, out-of-frame junctions, or ambiguous translated residues were removed. V3J clonotypes were defined by identical inferred V gene, J gene, and CDR3 amino acid sequence. Percentage overlap between repertoires was computed as shared unique clonotypes divided by the size of the smaller repertoire. Richness of each repertoire was evaluated using RTK rarefaction, the Chao1 estimator, and Recon v2.1 estimates of unobserved clonotypes. TCRdb's version of the immuneACCESS table is confined to in-frame rearrangements and falls short of the full clone set. An unresolved V gene accounts for under half of the shortfall where checked; the remainder is of unknown origin. The DNA was the basis for D and trimming; V, J and clone size are from that table. The sample table lists about half a million clones, more than 70% of them with a count of one. The ten most abundant clones make up 12% of the sample.

The germline V gene (reference sequence) specifies SGHNT as CDR1 and YYREEE as CDR2. The CDR3 is made up of 12 amino acids, end residues included. The entry retains the CDR3 DNA only, 36 bases that are in frame from base 1. Relative to germline, V is 4 bases shorter and J is 4 bases shorter, with 8 bases between their ends. This sample was included in a study of shared clonotypes between healthy human individuals (dated by TCRdb to about 2020). About the full investigation: A couple of women and a few men aged 18 to 49 years were included in the cohort. Leukapheresis yielded between about 0.85 and 10 billion PBMCs per donor. To increase sequencing depth and limit assay-specific biases, TCR repertoire library preparation and sequencing were carried out by different laboratories using diverse techniques. The study deeply sequenced blood TCR repertoires of about 5 healthy adults to estimate repertoire size and the extent of clonotype sharing between individuals. Broader findings and caveats from the paper: Pairwise subsampling led to the expectation that sequencing depth would affect the degree of clonotype sharing among donors. Because the study included a small number of donors, the genetic and exposure-history diversity represented was limited. Sampling was restricted to blood, and TCR repertoires in tissue are likely to differ from TCR repertoires in blood.

The donors were healthy, HIV-negative adults who had no recently reported acute infections or vaccinations. Every donor was a Caucasian adult residing in Nashville, Tennessee, USA. For unsorted samples, 90 million or so PBMCs were counted and genomic DNA was extracted with the QIAamp DNA Blood Mini kit. After blood collection by leukapheresis, PBMCs were isolated using Ficoll-Histopaque density gradient centrifugation and then cryopreserved in the vapor phase of liquid nitrogen. The rearrangement joined TRBV5-4 to TRBJ1-2, with the D gene call left open. This sequence originates from a woman aged 40 to 50 in good health. Some clones in this sample may be carry-over from other donors' samples. Sequencing was done on a sample of PBMCs. Here is the DNA: TGTGCCAGCAGCGATAACATCTATGGCTACACCCTC. Its translation is CASSDNIYGYTL.